Listed here are 10 T cell receptor beta chains from one sample, sequenced in a study of T-cell reconstitution after alpha-beta-depleted transplantation in children. The library targeted TCRbeta and was prepared with unique molecular identifiers. Via MiXCR, TCRdb re-called the PCR reads, giving one row per CDR3 protein. The sample records around 230,000 distinct CDR3 sequences, more than 15% being singletons. This specimen consisted of PBMCs, mostly from graft donor cells, obtained 360 days after TCRalphabeta/CD19-depleted stem cell transplant. The receptors were sampled from a male patient aged 2 to 9 who had a stem cell transplant for acute lymphoblastic leukemia, so the T cells may come from the graft donor.

This clonotype showed up just a few times. V is TRBV20-1 and J is TRBJ2-6; D unclear. Trimming shortened V by 6 bases and J by 1 base, and 7 bases separated the two germline ends. This CDR3 contains 13 residues. CDR1 is DFQATT and CDR2 is SNEGSKA in the germline V gene (reference sequence). The CDR3 DNA sequence: TGCAGTGCCCCGGCGTCTGGGGCCAACGTCCTGACTTTC. Translation gives CSAPASGANVLTF.

The V call is TRBV5-1, the J call TRBJ2-1; tentative D call: TRBD1 (6 bases). Trimming took 4 bases from V and 5 from J, leaving 13 bases between them. Germline values: CDR1 SGHRS, CDR2 YFSETQ. The CDR3 runs 14 residues. The CDR3 spells CASSVDRSHNEQFF. The CDR3 DNA is TGCGCCAGCAGCGTCGACAGGTCTCACAATGAGCAGTTCTTC.

This clonotype was seen more than once but under ten times. V usage is TRBV4-1 and J usage is TRBJ2-5; 8 positions agree with TRBD2. Germline lookup yields CDR1 MGHRA and CDR2 YSYEKL. The V segment lost 0 bases and the J segment 3 bases; nucleotides outside the gene matches: 9. The CDR3 length is 17 residues. The CDR3 protein is CASSQDPWLAGKETQYF. DNA of the CDR3: TGCGCCAGCAGCCAAGATCCATGGCTAGCGGGTAAAGAGACCCAGTACTTC.

V usage is TRBV28 and J usage is TRBJ2-2; 12 bases align to TRBD2. Trimming took 3 bases from V and 4 from J; bases not matched to a gene: 0. The CDR3 is made up of 15 amino acids. CDR1 and CDR2 from the germline V gene are MDHEN and SYDVKM. CDR3 sequence (DNA): TGTGCCAGCAGTTTGACTAGCGGGGGCACCGGGGAGCTGTTTTTT. Translating gives CASSLTSGGTGELFF.

This chain uses TRBV20-1 with TRBJ2-1; either TRBD1 or TRBD2 may supply D (5 bases each). Trimming took off 7 bases at V and 7 bases at J, with 26 bases between the two ends. The CDR3 totals 16 residues. The germline V gene encodes CDR1 DFQATT and CDR2 SNEGSKA (reference sequence). The CDR3 is CSVAPPGRMGRNEQFF. The CDR3 nucleotides are TGCAGTGTCGCCCCCCCGGGGAGAATGGGACGGAATGAGCAGTTCTTC.

This clonotype was seen more than once but under ten times. This rearrangement joins TRBV15 to TRBJ1-2; D unclear. With 0 bases removed from V and 0 bases from J, the gap between germline ends came to 5 bases. Germline lookup yields CDR1 LNHNV and CDR2 YYDKDF (reference sequence). CDR3 length: 14 residues. Written as DNA, the CDR3 is TGTGCCACCAGCAGAGAACGGACTAACTATGGCTACACCTTC. This sequence encodes CATSRERTNYGYTF.

This clonotype was detected ten times or more. The genes are TRBV12-3 or TRBV12-4 and TRBJ2-4; no clear D gene. This CDR3 contains 16 residues. Trimming removed 5 bases from V and 0 bases from J, with 14 bases in between. Here the CDR3 reads CASSLLRTLAKNIQYF. CDR3 coding DNA: TGTGCCAGCAGTCTGCTCCGAACCCTAGCCAAAAACATTCAGTACTTC.

This clonotype was observed many times. The V call is TRBV7-2, the J call TRBJ2-5, with D hard to call. The V end was cut by 1 base, the J end by 2 bases, with 8 bases between. Germline V gene lookup returns CDR1 SGHTA and CDR2 FQGNSA. The length of the CDR3 is 14 residues. In DNA form, the CDR3 reads TGTGCCAGCAGCTTAGGTAGCCTTCAAGAGACCCAGTACTTC. Translation: CASSLGSLQETQYF. Based on the CDR3 plus reference TRBV7-2 and TRBJ2-5, the full variable domain is GAGVSQSPSNKVTEKGKDVELRCDPISGHTALYWYRQSLGQGLEFLIYFQGNSAPDKSGLPSDRFSAERTGGSVSTLTIQRTQQEDSAVYLCASSLGSLQETQYFGPGTRLLVL.

V usage is TRBV18 and J usage is TRBJ1-4; a possible D gene is TRBD1 (5 bases). Trimming pared 2 bases from V and 8 bases from J, leaving 9 bases between. Germline V gene data show CDR1 as KGHSH and CDR2 as LQKENI. The CDR3 is 13 residues long. The CDR3 DNA is TGTGCCAGCTCACCAGGCAGGGTGGAAAAACTGTTTTTT. It is translated as CASSPGRVEKLFF.

This clonotype was seen more than once but under ten times. The genes are TRBV7-2 and TRBJ1-6; possibly TRBD1 for D (6 bases). Per the germline V gene, CDR1 is SGHTA and CDR2 is FQGNSA. V lost 7 bases and J 7 bases, leaving 14 bases between the germline ends. This CDR3 is built from 14 residues. The chain's CDR3 is CASTEGQKNSPLHF. CDR3 coding DNA: TGTGCCAGCACAGAAGGACAGAAGAATTCACCCCTCCACTTT. Using reference TRBV7-2 and TRBJ1-6 for the parts outside the CDR3, the full variable domain is GAGVSQSPSNKVTEKGKDVELRCDPISGHTALYWYRQSLGQGLEFLIYFQGNSAPDKSGLPSDRFSAERTGGSVSTLTIQRTQQEDSAVYLCASTEGQKNSPLHFGNGTRLTVT.